This T cell receptor beta chain emerged from a study of OX40 agonist ivuxolimab in advanced cancers. Study overall: Ivuxolimab, which is an agonistic anti-OX40 (CD134) antibody, was administered to the patients. Partial responses were achieved by three patients, one with hepatocellular carcinoma and two with cutaneous melanoma. Study-wide results and limits: CD4+ and CD8+ T cells in blood underwent clonal expansion by week 6 at 0.1 to 3.0 mg/kg. Nonresponders, in some cases, also had low normalized T-cell clonal expansion.

Using immunoSEQ multiplex PCR, the repertoire was profiled, and TCRdb retains in-frame clones only, with some absent. The data hold just over 60,000 clones, with roughly 90% observed a single time. On this clone itself: Its antigen remains unidentified.

Germline V CDR1 and CDR2: MNHEY, SVGAGI. V shed 0 bases, J shed 8 bases, and the junction held 8 bases outside the gene matches. The length of the CDR3 is 15 residues. This sequence joins TRBV6-5 and TRBJ1-2; 8 nucleotides agree with TRBD1. Sequenced material: CD4+ or CD8+ T cells sorted from blood, taken in a trial of the OX40 agonist ivuxolimab. The origin of this receptor is an adult with an advanced solid tumor such as melanoma, head and neck, liver or kidney cancer. The CDR3 sequence: CASSYSGQGARGYTF. The DNA for the CDR3 is TGTGCCAGCAGTTACTCCGGGCAGGGGGCAAGGGGCTACACCTTC.